This TCR beta chain appears in the sequencing data of a study of OX40 agonist ivuxolimab in advanced cancers. Whole-study context: Checkpoint inhibitors had been given previously to 40% of patients.

Profiling relied on immunoSEQ multiplex PCR, and the TCRdb table lists in-frame clones only, not all of them. The sample has some 47,000 clones; around 80% are singletons. The ends were cut back, 0 bases at V and 8 bases at J, with 16 bases in the middle. The V gene's germline CDR1 is SGHTA and CDR2 FQGNSA. This CDR3 has 15 residues. This chain joins TRBV7-2 and TRBJ1-2; tentative D call: TRBD1 (6 bases). The specimen was CD4+ or CD8+ T cells sorted from blood, collected in a trial of the OX40 agonist ivuxolimab. The TCR sequence derives from an adult with an advanced solid tumor such as melanoma, head and neck, liver or kidney cancer. The chain's CDR3 is CASSLAAGAGSGYTF. The CDR3 region has the DNA TGTGCCAGCAGCTTAGCAGCAGGGGCAGGGTCCGGCTACACCTTC.